This T cell receptor (beta chain) appears in the sequencing data of a study of identical twins. The sample holds many counts of this clonotype. Germline lookup yields CDR1 SGHRS and CDR2 YFSETQ. This CDR3 contains 14 residues. The germline V and J ends were trimmed by 0 bases and 2 bases, with 5 bases remaining between them. TCRdb reanalysed the 5' RACE reads using MiXCR and keeps one entry per CDR3 protein. The sample has more than 250,000 distinct CDR3 sequences, 6.5% to 9.5% seen once. This sample also appeared in a second study, on yellow fever vaccine responses in identical twins.

The receptor comes from a woman aged 18-29 years in good health. The sample consisted of memory (CD45RO+) T cells sorted from blood. The chain employs TRBV5-1 and TRBJ2-2; D not certain. For the CDR3, the DNA is TGCGCCAGCAGCTTGGGGCTAAACACCGGGGAGCTGTTTTTT. This codes for CASSLGLNTGELFF.